One and the same sample provided the 24 T cell receptor beta chains below, sequenced in a study of blood T cell repertoires in COVID-19. Method: immunoSEQ multiplex PCR; TCRdb's copy keeps in-frame clones and lacks some. The sample shows hundreds of thousands of clones, approximately 89% of them seen only once. The sequenced sample consisted of PBMCs or T cells enriched from blood (not recorded which). The receptors derive from a woman between 25 and 40 years old who had recovered from COVID-19.

CDR3 region: CASSQEYAGNNEQFF. The CDR3 DNA sequence: TGTGCCAGCAGCCAAGAATACGCAGGCAACAATGAGCAGTTCTTC. The chain links TRBV3-1 (or the pseudogene TRBV3-2) to TRBJ2-1; D is undetermined. Germline lookup yields CDR1 LGHDT and CDR2 YNNKEL (reference sequence). V was cut by 0 bases and J by 5 bases, with 11 bases left in between. This CDR3 is built from 15 residues.

J is TRBJ2-3 and V is TRBV7-8; TRBD2 might be the D (5 bases). Germline CDR1 SGHVS, CDR2 FQNEAQ. V shed 5 bases and J shed 7 bases, with 13 bases lying between them. The CDR3 is 13 residues long. CDR3 sequence (DNA): TGTGCCAGCAGCCCCGGGGTCGGGAATACGCAGTATTTT. It specifies CASSPGVGNTQYF.

V gene TRBV19 combines with J gene TRBJ1-2, with 9 bases identical to TRBD1. The CDR3 runs 16 residues. Trimming removed 1 base from V and 2 bases from J; junction bases left unmatched: 5. CDR1 and CDR2 (germline): LNHDA, SQIVND (reference sequence). The CDR3 region has the DNA TGTGCCAGTAGTATAGGAGGAGGACAGGGGAACTATGGCTACACCTTC. It codes for CASSIGGGQGNYGYTF.

The chain uses TRBV30 and TRBJ2-1; no firm D call. This CDR3 spans 13 amino acids. V gave up 5 bases and J gave up 5 bases, with 13 bases separating them. Germline CDR1 is GTSNPN and CDR2 is SVGIG (reference sequence). This chain's CDR3 is CAWAGGSHNEQFF. In nucleotides, the CDR3 is TGTGCCTGGGCCGGCGGCAGTCACAATGAGCAGTTCTTC.

This chain joins TRBV2 and TRBJ1-1, with unresolved D. V was clipped by 9 bases and J by 0 bases, with 14 bases between them. The CDR3 sequence is 14 residues long. Germline V gene data show CDR1 as SNHLY and CDR2 as FYNNEI. In nucleotides, the CDR3 is TGTGCCAGACAGTATGCCCAAATGAACACTGAAGCTTTCTTT. It translates to CARQYAQMNTEAFF.

The chain combines TRBV30 with TRBJ2-7, with 7 bases that match TRBD2. Germline assignment: CDR1 GTSNPN and CDR2 SVGIG (reference sequence). Germline trimming cut 1 base from V and 2 bases from J; bases unmatched to any gene: 5. The CDR3 loop spans 14 amino acids. The CDR3 region has the DNA TGTGCCTGGAGTGAAAAGCGGGACGCCTACGAGCAGTACTTC. Protein product: CAWSEKRDAYEQYF. The full variable domain, rest sourced from reference TRBV30 and TRBJ2-7, is SQTIHQWPATLVQPVGSPLSLECTVEGTSNPNLYWYRQAAGRGLQLLFYSVGIGQISSEVPQNLSASRPQDRQFILSSKKLLLSDSGFYLCAWSEKRDAYEQYFGPGTRLTVT.

The chain carries TRBV7-2 and TRBJ2-3; perhaps TRBD2 as D (6 bases). This CDR3 spans 15 amino acids. The germline V gene has CDR1 SGHTA and CDR2 FQGNSA. V lost 6 bases, J lost 7 bases, and 20 bases lay in between. The CDR3 spells CASREGNSAGYTQYF. CDR3 bases: TGTGCCAGCAGGGAAGGGAACTCCGCGGGATATACGCAGTATTTT.

The rearrangement joins TRBV6-5 to TRBJ1-4, with a tentative D call TRBD1 (5 bases). Trimming removed 2 bases at V and 8 bases at J, with 12 bases between. The CDR3 covers 14 residues. The germline gives CDR1 MNHEY, CDR2 SVGAGI. As DNA, the CDR3 is TGTGCCAGCAGTTACGGTCAGGGATTCGAAAAACTGTTTTTT. It yields the protein CASSYGQGFEKLFF.

The chain combines TRBV5-6 with TRBJ2-7, with TRBD2 identical over 7 bases. The CDR3 is made up of 14 amino acids. V lost 4 bases to trimming and J lost 4 bases; unmatched junction nucleotides: 8. Germline V gene data show CDR1 as SGHDT and CDR2 as YYEEEE. CDR3 loop: CASSLTSLFYEQYF. In DNA form, the CDR3 reads TGTGCCAGCAGCCTGACTAGCCTATTTTACGAGCAGTACTTC.

V is TRBV7-2 and J is TRBJ1-6, with D unresolved. The CDR3 spans 15 residues. V lost 0 bases and J 7 bases, leaving 10 bases between the germline ends. The germline gives CDR1 SGHTA, CDR2 FQGNSA. CDR3 coding DNA: TGTGCCAGCAGCTTAGCGAGGACTGAGAATTCACCCCTCCACTTT. The encoded protein is CASSLARTENSPLHF.

The V call is TRBV6-2 or TRBV6-3, the J call TRBJ2-7; 7 positions match TRBD1. V lost 4 bases and J lost 3; bases outside the gene matches: 12. This CDR3 spans 16 amino acids. In germline, CDR1 is MNHEY, CDR2 SVGEGT. DNA of the CDR3: TGTGCCAGCAGTTTTCACTCAAGTGGGACAGTCTACGAGCAGTACTTC. Amino acids: CASSFHSSGTVYEQYF.

The chain couples TRBV4-2 to TRBJ2-7; 11 positions agree with TRBD2. CDR3 length: 18 amino acids. The germline V gene encodes CDR1 LGHNA and CDR2 YNFKEQ. Trimming removed 1 base from V and 3 bases from J; junction bases left unmatched: 11. In nucleotides, the CDR3 is TGTGCCAGCAGCCAAGTGCGGGACTCTAGCGGGAGGATCTACGAGCAGTACTTC. It codes for CASSQVRDSSGRIYEQYF.

This clone has a handful of counts. V usage is TRBV18 and J usage is TRBJ1-6; no reliable D call. The germline V and J ends were trimmed by 2 bases and 7 bases, with 12 bases remaining between them. The CDR3 length is 15 residues. The germline CDR1 and CDR2 sequences are KGHSH and LQKENI. DNA of the CDR3: TGTGCCAGCTCACCAGCCAGTGAGGGCAATTCACCCCTCCACTTT. It translates to CASSPASEGNSPLHF.

The rearrangement joins TRBV5-6 to TRBJ2-2, with 15 bases matching TRBD2. The CDR3 has 18 amino acids. Per the germline V gene, CDR1 is SGHDT and CDR2 is YYEEEE. Trimming at V came to 3 bases and at J to 12 bases, leaving 15 bases not matched to a gene. The CDR3 reads CASSSTTYGTSGRSKLFF. The CDR3 coding sequence is TGTGCCAGCAGCTCGACAACGTACGGGACTAGCGGGAGGTCCAAGCTGTTTTTT.

V usage is TRBV4-3 and J usage is TRBJ1-3, with no clear D. The ends were cut back, 5 bases at V and 2 bases at J, with 22 bases in the middle. In germline, CDR1 is LGHNA, CDR2 YSLEER. The CDR3 runs 18 residues. Written as DNA, the CDR3 is TGCGCCAGCAGCTATGAAGTCGGAGGTGGTGGGGCTGGAAACACCATATATTTT. Protein sequence: CASSYEVGGGGAGNTIYF.

This clone showed up just once. V gene TRBV18 combines with J gene TRBJ1-2; 9 positions agree with TRBD1. The CDR3 loop spans 14 amino acids. J was trimmed by 8 bases and V by 4 bases; bases with no gene match: 8. The germline gives CDR1 KGHSH, CDR2 LQKENI. CDR3 DNA: TGTGCCAGCTCACGGGACAGGGTTCTGTACGGCTACACCTTC. As protein: CASSRDRVLYGYTF.

This chain joins TRBV7-2 and TRBJ1-4; possible D gene TRBD1, 5 bases. CDR1 and CDR2 from the germline V gene are SGHTA and FQGNSA. V was clipped by 3 bases and J by 3 bases, with 11 bases between them. The CDR3 has 15 amino acids. The CDR3 loop reads CASSFLGAPNEKLFF. Here the CDR3 DNA reads TGTGCCAGCAGCTTCCTTGGGGCCCCTAATGAAAAACTGTTTTTT.

This clone appeared once. The junction and the germline gene differ at one end; a read error may be behind it. The rearrangement links TRBV7-7 to TRBJ2-2; weak D call: TRBD1 (6 bases). Germline V CDR1 and CDR2: SSHAT, FNYEAQ (reference sequence). CDR3 length equals 14 residues. CDR3 DNA sequence: TGTGCTAGCAGCTTAGACAGGCGGACCGGGGAGCTGTTTTTT. Its protein is CASSLDRRTGELFF.

For the CDR3, the DNA is TGTGCCAGTAGTATTGCTGGACAGCACCTTTTCTACGAGCAGTACTTC. This gives the protein CASSIAGQHLFYEQYF. The rearrangement joins TRBV19 to TRBJ2-7; D possibly corresponds to TRBD1 (6 bases). Between the trimmed V and J ends, which lost 3 bases and 3 bases, there was a span of 18 bases. Germline values: CDR1 LNHDA, CDR2 SQIVND (reference sequence). This CDR3 comprises 16 residues.

The chain uses TRBV9 and TRBJ2-1; 10 bases are shared with TRBD2. Germline loops: CDR1 SGDLS, CDR2 YYNGEE. This CDR3 comprises 15 residues. V was clipped by 4 bases and J by 3 bases; unmatched bases: 4. CDR3 sequence (DNA): TGTGCCAGCAGCATAACTAGCGGGAACTACAATGAGCAGTTCTTC. Its protein is CASSITSGNYNEQFF.

This clone occurred once. J is TRBJ2-5 and V is TRBV12-3 or TRBV12-4; 7 bases fit TRBD2. The CDR3 runs to 13 residues. The V gene end was trimmed by 6 bases and the J gene end by 2 bases; junction bases not matched to a gene: 3. The CDR3 sequence is CASSRTRQETQYF. The CDR3 bases are TGTGCCAGCAGCAGGACTAGACAAGAGACCCAGTACTTC.

The genes are TRBV11-1 and TRBJ1-2; D is perhaps TRBD1 (6 bases). Germline CDR1 reads SGHAT; CDR2 reads FQDESV (reference sequence). Trimming took off 1 base at V and 4 bases at J, with 13 bases between the two ends. This CDR3 is 15 amino acids long. The CDR3 reads CASSLDGTGTYGYTF. CDR3 bases: TGTGCCAGCAGCTTAGACGGTACAGGGACCTATGGCTACACCTTC.

This chain joins TRBV28 and TRBJ1-2; D call uncertain. This CDR3 has 14 residues. The ends were cut back, 1 base at V and 0 bases at J, with 6 bases in the middle. Per the germline V gene, CDR1 is MDHEN and CDR2 is SYDVKM. CDR3 sequence: CASSLLHSNYGYTF. CDR3 bases: TGTGCCAGCAGTTTATTACATTCTAACTATGGCTACACCTTC.

The chain uses TRBV15 and TRBJ2-1; 10 bases map to TRBD2. CDR3 length: 19 amino acids. Losses at the gene ends were 3 bases for V and 5 bases for J; bases not matched to a gene: 16. Germline loops: CDR1 LNHNV, CDR2 YYDKDF (reference sequence). The CDR3 coding sequence is TGTGCCACCAGCAGGACTCTAGCGGGAGAAATTATTCCGCACAATGAGCAGTTCTTC. This gives the protein CATSRTLAGEIIPHNEQFF.